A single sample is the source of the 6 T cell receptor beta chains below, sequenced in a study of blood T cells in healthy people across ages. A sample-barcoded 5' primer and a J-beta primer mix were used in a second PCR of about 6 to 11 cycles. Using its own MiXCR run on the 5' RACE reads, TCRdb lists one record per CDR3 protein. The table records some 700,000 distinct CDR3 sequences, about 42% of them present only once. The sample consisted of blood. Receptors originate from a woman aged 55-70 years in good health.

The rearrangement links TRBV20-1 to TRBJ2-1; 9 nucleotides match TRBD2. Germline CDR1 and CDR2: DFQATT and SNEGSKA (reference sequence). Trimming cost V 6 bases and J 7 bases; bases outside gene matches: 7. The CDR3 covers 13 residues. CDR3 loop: CSAEGLADNEQFF. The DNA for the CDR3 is TGCAGTGCCGAGGGACTAGCAGATAATGAGCAGTTCTTC.

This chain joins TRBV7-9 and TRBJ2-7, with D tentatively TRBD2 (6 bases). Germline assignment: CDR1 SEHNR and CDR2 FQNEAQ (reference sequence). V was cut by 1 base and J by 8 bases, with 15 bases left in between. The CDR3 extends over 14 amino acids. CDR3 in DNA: TGTGCCAGCAGCTTAGGGGGCGCGGGGTTTCAGCAGTACTTC. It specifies CASSLGGAGFQQYF.

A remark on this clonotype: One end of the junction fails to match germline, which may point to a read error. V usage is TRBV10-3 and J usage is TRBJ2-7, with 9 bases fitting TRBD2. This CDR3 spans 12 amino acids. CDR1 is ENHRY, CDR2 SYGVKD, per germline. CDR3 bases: TGCGCTTTTAGCGGGGGCGGGTACGAGCAGTACTTC. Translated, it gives CAFSGGGYEQYF.

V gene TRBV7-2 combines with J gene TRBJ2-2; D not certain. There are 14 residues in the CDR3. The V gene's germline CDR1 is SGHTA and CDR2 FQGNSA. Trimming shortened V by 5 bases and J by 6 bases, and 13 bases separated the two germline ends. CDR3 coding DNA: TGTGCCAGCAGCGTGACTGTTAACGCCGGGGAGCTGTTTTTT. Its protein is CASSVTVNAGELFF.

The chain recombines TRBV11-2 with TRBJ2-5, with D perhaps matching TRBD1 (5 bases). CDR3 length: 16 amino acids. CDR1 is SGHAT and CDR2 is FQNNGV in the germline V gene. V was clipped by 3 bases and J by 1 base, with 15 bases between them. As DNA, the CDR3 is TGTGCCAGCAGCTTGGGTGTGGGCCAGGGCCAAGAGACCCAGTACTTC. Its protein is CASSLGVGQGQETQYF.

Written as DNA, the CDR3 is TGCGCCAGCAGTGACGGAGGGGGAGCCTACAATGAGCAGTTCTTC. The encoded protein is CASSDGGGAYNEQFF. This chain links TRBV10-2 with TRBJ2-1; perhaps D is TRBD1 or TRBD2 (6 bases each). V was shortened by 3 bases and J by 2 bases, with 11 bases between the two germline ends. CDR1 and CDR2 from the germline V gene are WSHSY and SAAADI. The CDR3 consists of 15 residues.